Presented here are 8 T cell receptor beta chains from one specimen sequenced in a study of CD8+ T cells in alopecia areata. After isolation, RNA underwent reverse transcription to generate cDNA as the sequencing template. Some clones are missing from TCRdb's copy, which holds only in-frame ones; the method was immunoSEQ multiplex PCR. The repertoire holds under 350,000 clones, with 58% as singletons. As to treatment: oral pan-JAK inhibitor, 5-10 mg twice daily. The sequences come from CD4+ T cells sorted from blood, collected at week 24, from a patient treated with tofacitinib. The receptors originated from a human donor with alopecia areata.

This chain links TRBV10-3 with TRBJ1-1, with no clear D. Deletions cut 11 bases from V and 3 bases from J, with 13 bases between. This CDR3 spans 12 amino acids. The germline CDR1 and CDR2 sequences are ENHRY and SYGVKD. The CDR3 sequence: CAPGPRDTEAFF. The CDR3, as DNA: TGTGCCCCCGGACCTAGGGACACTGAAGCTTTCTTT.

The rearrangement uses TRBV5-6 and TRBJ2-7; 7 bases fit TRBD1. After removal of 0 bases from V and 2 bases from J, the junction contained 2 bases not matched to a gene. Germline CDR1 reads SGHDT; CDR2 reads YYEEEE. The CDR3 is 14 amino acids. CDR3 in amino acids: CASSLDRGTYEQYF. CDR3 nucleotides: TGTGCCAGCAGCTTGGACAGGGGAACCTACGAGCAGTACTTC.

The chain has TRBV7-2 and TRBJ1-2, with D possibly being TRBD1 (6 bases). V lost 7 bases, J lost 6 bases, and 15 bases lay in between. Germline V gene data show CDR1 as SGHTA and CDR2 as FQGNSA. The CDR3 spans 13 residues. This CDR3 is CASTPGHRDGYTF. DNA for the CDR3: TGTGCCAGCACGCCGGGACATCGGGATGGCTACACCTTC.

This clone was recorded many times. This sequence joins TRBV27 and TRBJ1-2; D remains unclear. The CDR3 sequence is 14 residues long. Germline V gene sequence: CDR1 MNHEY, CDR2 SMNVEV (reference sequence). V lost 3 bases and J lost 5, with 13 bases in between. CDR3 region: CASSFKGPWYGYTF. CDR3 bases: TGTGCCAGCAGTTTCAAGGGCCCTTGGTATGGCTACACCTTC.

The chain links TRBV2 to TRBJ2-3; D is unclear. CDR1 is SNHLY, CDR2 FYNNEI, per germline. The CDR3 runs to 13 residues. Trimming pared 5 bases from V and 2 bases from J, leaving 8 bases between. CDR3 DNA: TGTGCCAGCAGTCCCGGGTCCACAGATACGCAGTATTTT. It specifies CASSPGSTDTQYF.

V is TRBV19 and J is TRBJ2-1; the match to TRBD2 covers 8 bases. The CDR3 runs 16 residues. Germline CDR1 reads LNHDA; CDR2 reads SQIVND (reference sequence). V was clipped by 7 bases and J by 3 bases; unmatched bases: 11. The CDR3 loop is CASTAPGTRFYNEQFF. CDR3 in DNA: TGTGCCAGTACCGCTCCCGGGACTAGGTTCTACAATGAGCAGTTCTTC.

The V and J genes are TRBV25-1 and TRBJ1-1; 7 bases are shared with TRBD1. Germline assignment: CDR1 MGHDK and CDR2 SYGVNS. V gave up 4 bases and J gave up 7 bases; unmatched junction bases: 12. CDR3 length equals 15 residues. The CDR3 nucleotides are TGTGCCAGCAGTGGCCCTCTTGGGACAGCCGATGAAGCTTTCTTT. Protein product: CASSGPLGTADEAFF.

The CDR3 region is CASSLGDRDQNIQYF. As DNA, the CDR3 is TGTGCCAGCAGCTTAGGGGACAGAGACCAAAACATTCAGTACTTC. The chain is built from TRBV7-6 and TRBJ2-4; 7 bases are shared with TRBD1. The CDR3 totals 15 residues. The germline V gene has CDR1 SGHVS and CDR2 FNYEAQ. Unmatched junction bases numbered 5, after V lost 1 base and J lost 5 bases.